This T cell receptor beta chain was identified during a study of T-cell memory formation after mild COVID-19. Study conclusions and caveats: Clones which contracted sat mainly in CM and EM if CD4+, and in EMRA if CD8+.

The CDR3 totals 15 residues. Trimming took 5 bases from V and 3 from J, leaving 17 bases between them. Germline V gene lookup returns CDR1 SEHNR and CDR2 FQNEAQ (reference sequence). Each CDR3 protein gets one entry after TCRdb re-called the 5' RACE reads with MiXCR. The sample lists roughly 300,000 distinct CDR3 sequences, roughly 8% occurring once. Turning to this clonotype: The antigen is undetermined. Just one base apart from a much larger clone, this may be a read error.

This chain connects TRBV7-9 to TRBJ2-7; D is unresolved. The specimen sequenced was PBMCs or a T cell subset sorted from them (not recorded which). The receptor was derived from a man between 18 and 29 years old who had mild COVID-19 (a few samples of this study predate the infection). Cell type and time point are not known. The CDR3 is CASSPRHVRIYEQYF. CDR3 DNA sequence: TGTGCCAGCAGCCCGAGACATGTGAGGATCTACGAGCAGTACTTC.